A selection of T cell receptor beta chains follows, all from one sample in a study of human T cells and chemical hapten exposure. MiXCR was run by TCRdb on the RACE reads, yielding one entry per CDR3 protein. The sample has approximately 100,000 distinct CDR3 sequences; about 11% are singletons. The input for sequencing was whole blood, taken in connection with sensitization to the hapten diphenylcyclopropenone (DPC). The receptor source for this set is a woman aged 40 to 50 with alopecia areata. Some clones in this sample may be carry-over from other donors' samples. Both conserved end residues are part of each CDR3. The order of the fields is V gene, clone size, J gene, D gene, CDR3 DNA, CDR3 protein. The D gene is left open where the match is weak. Part of the rows lack a size; the others show once, few, many or a class for expanded clones.

v_gene: TRBV12-3/TRBV12-4; abundance: .; j_gene: TRBJ2-1; d_gene: TRBD2; CDR3nt: TGTGCCAGCAGTCCGGGACTAGCGAGGGACAATGAGCAGTTCTTC; CDR3aa: CASSPGLARDNEQFF
v_gene: TRBV20-1; abundance: many; j_gene: TRBJ2-1; d_gene: .; CDR3nt: TGCAGTGCTAGAGACCCCTTACGGGGGAATAATGAGCAGTTCTTC; CDR3aa: CSARDPLRGNNEQFF
v_gene: TRBV4-3; abundance: .; j_gene: TRBJ1-4; d_gene: .; CDR3nt: TGCGCCAGCAGCAGGGGTAATGGGCCTAATGAAAAACTGTTTTTT; CDR3aa: CASSRGNGPNEKLFF
v_gene: TRBV6-5; abundance: many; j_gene: TRBJ1-3; d_gene: .; CDR3nt: TGTGCCAGCAGGCCGGGGGCCTTGGGACACACCATATATTTT; CDR3aa: CASRPGALGHTIYF
v_gene: TRBV7-9; abundance: many; j_gene: TRBJ2-1; d_gene: .; CDR3nt: TGTGCCAGCAGCCCGACAAGCTACAATGAGCAGTTCTTC; CDR3aa: CASSPTSYNEQFF
v_gene: TRBV10-3; abundance: many; j_gene: TRBJ2-2; d_gene: .; CDR3nt: TGTGCCACCACAGGGCCAGGGGGGACCGGGGAGCTGTTTTTT; CDR3aa: CATTGPGGTGELFF
v_gene: TRBV15; abundance: .; j_gene: TRBJ1-5; d_gene: .; CDR3nt: TGTGCCACCAGCAGAGTGCTGGGGACGGCAGTTCATCAGCCCCAGCATTTT; CDR3aa: CATSRVLGTAVHQPQHF
v_gene: TRBV6-1; abundance: many; j_gene: TRBJ2-2; d_gene: .; CDR3nt: TGTGCCAGCAGTGAATGGGGACCTACGAACACCGGGGAGCTGTTTTTT; CDR3aa: CASSEWGPTNTGELFF
v_gene: TRBV19; abundance: many; j_gene: TRBJ2-2; d_gene: .; CDR3nt: TGTGCCAGTAATACCGGACGCAACACCGGGGAGCTGTTTTTT; CDR3aa: CASNTGRNTGELFF
v_gene: TRBV28; abundance: few; j_gene: TRBJ2-4; d_gene: .; CDR3nt: TGTGCCAGCAGTTTCGGGGTGGCCAAAAACATTCAGTACTTC; CDR3aa: CASSFGVAKNIQYF
v_gene: TRBV5-1; abundance: .; j_gene: TRBJ2-1; d_gene: TRBD2; CDR3nt: TGCGCCAGCAGCTTGGGGGGGACTAACTACAATGAGCAGTTCTTC; CDR3aa: CASSLGGTNYNEQFF
v_gene: TRBV4-2; abundance: many; j_gene: TRBJ2-3; d_gene: .; CDR3nt: TGTGCCAGCAGCCAAGTTGGGGACCCCACAGATACGCAGTATTTT; CDR3aa: CASSQVGDPTDTQYF
v_gene: TRBV7-2; abundance: .; j_gene: TRBJ2-3; d_gene: .; CDR3nt: TGTGCCAGCAGCCCCGGCGATAGCACAGATACGCAGTATTTT; CDR3aa: CASSPGDSTDTQYF
v_gene: TRBV2; abundance: many; j_gene: TRBJ2-3; d_gene: .; CDR3nt: TGTGCCAGCAGTGACGCGGGACCCCGAACGGATACGCAGTATTTT; CDR3aa: CASSDAGPRTDTQYF
v_gene: TRBV6-1; abundance: many; j_gene: TRBJ2-3; d_gene: TRBD1; CDR3nt: TGTGCCAGCAGTGAGGGACAGGGATCCTACACAGATACGCAGTATTTT; CDR3aa: CASSEGQGSYTDTQYF
v_gene: TRBV12-3/TRBV12-4; abundance: .; j_gene: TRBJ2-3; d_gene: TRBD2; CDR3nt: TGTGCCAGTCACCCAAGCGGGAGTCCAGATACGCAGTATTTT; CDR3aa: CASHPSGSPDTQYF
v_gene: TRBV5-5; abundance: few; j_gene: TRBJ2-6; d_gene: .; CDR3nt: TGTGCCAGCACCCAATGGCCTTCCCCTGGGGCCAACGTCCTGACTTTC; CDR3aa: CASTQWPSPGANVLTF
v_gene: TRBV20-1; abundance: many; j_gene: TRBJ1-2; d_gene: TRBD1; CDR3nt: TGCAGTGCTACCAAGTACCTAAAACAGGGGGCGGCCGACTATGGCTACACCTTC; CDR3aa: CSATKYLKQGAADYGYTF
v_gene: TRBV10-3; abundance: many; j_gene: TRBJ2-7; d_gene: .; CDR3nt: TGTGCCATCAGTGAGTCATGGACTGAGCAGTACTTC; CDR3aa: CAISESWTEQYF
v_gene: TRBV6-5; abundance: few; j_gene: TRBJ2-6; d_gene: .; CDR3nt: TGTGCCAGCACGTCCGGGGACGGGGCCAACGTCCTGACTTTC; CDR3aa: CASTSGDGANVLTF
v_gene: TRBV2; abundance: few; j_gene: TRBJ2-2; d_gene: TRBD1; CDR3nt: TGTGCCAGCAGCCCTAGTGATGGGACAGGGGAGGAGCTGTTTTTT; CDR3aa: CASSPSDGTGEELFF
v_gene: TRBV12-3/TRBV12-4; abundance: many; j_gene: TRBJ2-3; d_gene: .; CDR3nt: TGTGCCAGCAGTTTCGCGGGAAGCACAGATACGCAGTATTTT; CDR3aa: CASSFAGSTDTQYF
v_gene: TRBV7-9; abundance: few; j_gene: TRBJ2-1; d_gene: .; CDR3nt: TGTGCCAGCAGCTTAGGGGAAGGGGGTGAGCAGTTCTTC; CDR3aa: CASSLGEGGEQFF
v_gene: TRBV12-3/TRBV12-4; abundance: .; j_gene: TRBJ1-2; d_gene: .; CDR3nt: TGTGCCAGCGGTTTAGATCAAAATGGCTACACCTTC; CDR3aa: CASGLDQNGYTF
v_gene: TRBV13; abundance: .; j_gene: TRBJ1-5; d_gene: .; CDR3nt: TGTGCCAGCAGCTTGGGTAGTGATACCCAGCATTTT; CDR3aa: CASSLGSDTQHF
v_gene: TRBV7-2; abundance: .; j_gene: TRBJ2-2; d_gene: .; CDR3nt: TGTGCCAGCAGCTCGTCCGGGCCCACCCCCGGGGAGCTGTTTTTT; CDR3aa: CASSSSGPTPGELFF
v_gene: TRBV7-2; abundance: .; j_gene: TRBJ2-7; d_gene: TRBD2; CDR3nt: TGTGCCAGCAGCTTAGAGAGGCCGGGGGGATACTCCTACGAGCAGTACTTC; CDR3aa: CASSLERPGGYSYEQYF
v_gene: TRBV20-1; abundance: few; j_gene: TRBJ2-5; d_gene: TRBD2; CDR3nt: TGCAGTGCTACAACTAGCGGGCACCAAGAGACCCAGTACTTC; CDR3aa: CSATTSGHQETQYF